A single sample is the source of the 26 T cell receptor beta chains below, sequenced in a study of T-cell memory formation after mild COVID-19. TCRdb reprocessed the 5' RACE reads via MiXCR and lists one record per CDR3 protein. The sample consists of about 110,000 distinct CDR3 sequences, about a sixth of them appearing once. Material for sequencing was PBMCs or a T cell subset sorted from them (not recorded which). These receptors all come from a young man who had mild COVID-19 (a few samples of this study predate the infection). Cell type and time point are not known.

The sample holds many counts of this clonotype. V is TRBV7-2 and J is TRBJ2-1, with D hard to call. V gave up 7 bases and J gave up 3 bases, with 4 bases separating them. CDR1 is SGHTA and CDR2 is FQGNSA in the germline V gene. This CDR3 spans 11 amino acids. The CDR3 spells CASTSYNEQFF. CDR3 DNA: TGTGCCAGCACAAGCTACAATGAGCAGTTCTTC.

On this clonotype itself: Relative to the germline gene, one junction end is altered; a read error may explain this. The chain recombines TRBV3-1 with TRBJ1-2; D call uncertain. Germline V CDR1 and CDR2: LGHDT, YNNKEL (reference sequence). The CDR3 is 15 residues long. The CDR3 region is CAGSPTRITNYGYTF. In DNA form, the CDR3 reads TGTGCCGGCAGCCCCACCAGAATTACTAACTATGGCTACACCTTC.

In this sample, this clonotype turned up many times. The rearrangement joins TRBV3-1 to TRBJ2-5; TRBD2 agrees at 7 bases. CDR3 length equals 14 residues. After removal of 3 bases from V and 5 bases from J, the junction contained 6 bases not matched to a gene. Germline assignment: CDR1 LGHDT and CDR2 YNNKEL (reference sequence). The CDR3 protein is CASSHGGLGETQYF. Written as DNA, the CDR3 is TGTGCCAGCAGCCACGGGGGGTTAGGCGAGACCCAGTACTTC.

This clonotype came up a few times. The chain is built from TRBV7-3 and TRBJ2-1; 9 bases map to TRBD1. Looked up from germline, CDR1 is SGHTA and CDR2 is FQGTGA. The CDR3 is 14 residues long. Trimming at V came to 4 bases and at J to 7 bases, leaving 5 bases not matched to a gene. CDR3 amino acids: CASSSGTGSNEQFF. The DNA for the CDR3 is TGTGCCAGCAGCTCAGGGACAGGGAGTAATGAGCAGTTCTTC.

V usage is TRBV10-2 and J usage is TRBJ2-1; TRBD2 is a possible D gene (5 bases). There are 13 residues in the CDR3. Germline V lookup: CDR1 WSHSY, CDR2 SAAADI. Trimming removed 6 bases from V and 4 bases from J, with 10 bases in between. This CDR3 is CASRTGMYNEQFF. The CDR3 DNA is TGCGCCAGCAGGACCGGGATGTACAATGAGCAGTTCTTC.

This clonotype was counted only a few times. This chain connects TRBV9 to TRBJ2-2, with 10 bases lining up with TRBD1. Germline CDR1 is SGDLS and CDR2 is YYNGEE. The J segment lost 4 bases and the V segment lost 4 bases, leaving 10 bases of the junction unmatched. CDR3 length equals 17 residues. CDR3 loop: CASSPRDRGLATGELFF. CDR3 DNA: TGTGCCAGCAGCCCGCGGGACAGGGGCTTGGCCACCGGGGAGCTGTTTTTT.

CDR3 in DNA: TGCGCCAGCAGCCCGGGACAGAGCTCCTATAATTCACCCCTCCACTTT. Its translation is CASSPGQSSYNSPLHF. The chain uses TRBV5-1 and TRBJ1-6; 7 bases are a match to TRBD1. From germline, CDR1 is SGHRS and CDR2 YFSETQ. CDR3 length equals 16 residues. V was pared by 4 bases and J by 0 bases, with 4 bases of the junction left unmatched.

This clonotype was counted a few times. This rearrangement joins TRBV20-1 to TRBJ2-1, with 9 bases lining up with TRBD1. In germline, CDR1 is DFQATT, CDR2 SNEGSKA (reference sequence). Germline trimming cut 1 base from V and 3 bases from J; bases unmatched to any gene: 4. The CDR3 has 15 amino acids. The CDR3 here is CSARADRGFYNEQFF. The CDR3 coding sequence is TGCAGTGCTAGAGCGGACAGGGGCTTCTACAATGAGCAGTTCTTC.

The chain is built from TRBV19 and TRBJ1-5, with 12 positions matching TRBD1. CDR1 is LNHDA, CDR2 SQIVND, per germline (reference sequence). This CDR3 comprises 16 residues. With 9 bases clipped from V and 6 bases from J, the junction kept 12 bases outside the gene matches. In nucleotides, the CDR3 is TGTGCCAGCCGAAGCCCCGGGACAGGGGGCAGTCAGCCCCAGCATTTT. Translating gives CASRSPGTGGSQPQHF.

This clonotype appeared a few times. This chain joins TRBV5-6 and TRBJ1-1, with D uncertain. The CDR3 loop spans 13 amino acids. From germline, CDR1 is SGHDT and CDR2 YYEEEE. V lost 1 base, J lost 3 bases, and 7 bases lay in between. CDR3 sequence (DNA): TGTGCCAGCAGCTTGCTCAGCGACACTGAAGCTTTCTTT. It yields the protein CASSLLSDTEAFF.

The V gene is TRBV5-1, the J gene TRBJ2-5; D might be TRBD1 (5 bases). V was pared by 0 bases and J by 2 bases, with 17 bases between. CDR1 is SGHRS and CDR2 is YFSETQ in the germline V gene. The length of the CDR3 is 17 residues. CDR3 amino acids: CASSLVSRGNLQETQYF. CDR3 DNA: TGCGCCAGCAGCTTGGTTTCTAGGGGAAACTTACAAGAGACCCAGTACTTC.

A few counts support this clonotype. The chain recombines TRBV24-1 with TRBJ1-5; TRBD1 aligns across 7 bases. The CDR3 totals 15 residues. V gave up 3 bases and J gave up 5 bases; unmatched junction bases: 6. CDR1 is KGHDR and CDR2 is SFDVKD in the germline V gene. The CDR3 region has the DNA TGTGCCACCAGTGATCCCAAAACAGGGGATCAGCCCCAGCATTTT. Translated: CATSDPKTGDQPQHF.

CDR3 nucleotides: TGTGCCAGCAGCTCCCCTAACACTGAAGCTTTCTTT. Its translation is CASSSPNTEAFF. The V gene is TRBV5-6, the J gene TRBJ1-1, with D unclear. Trimming took 3 bases from V and 2 from J, leaving 5 bases between them. Germline lookup yields CDR1 SGHDT and CDR2 YYEEEE. The CDR3 contains 12 residues.

V and J are TRBV6-5 and TRBJ2-7; no reliable D call. Germline V CDR1 and CDR2: MNHEY, SVGAGI. This CDR3 spans 14 amino acids. Trimming stripped 6 bases from V and 2 bases from J, with 14 bases between. CDR3 DNA sequence: TGTGCCAGCAGCCTTCGTCAGGCAGCCTACGAGCAGTACTTC. This encodes CASSLRQAAYEQYF.

This clonotype was observed at least ten times. The chain combines TRBV29-1 with TRBJ1-2; no firm D call. CDR1 SQVTM and CDR2 ANQGSEA come from the germline V gene. This CDR3 is 11 amino acids long. Trimming took off 2 bases at V and 4 bases at J, with 5 bases between the two ends. The CDR3 DNA reads TGCAGCGTTGAACTAGGCTATGGCTACACCTTC. Translating it yields CSVELGYGYTF.

This clonotype was counted at least ten times. V usage is TRBV6-2 or TRBV6-3 and J usage is TRBJ1-1; 9 bases fit TRBD1. Germline CDR1 MNHEY, CDR2 SVGEGT. The CDR3 covers 17 residues. The ends lost 0 bases at V and 7 bases at J; junction bases unmatched: 12. The CDR3 DNA reads TGTGCCAGCAGTTACTCGTCTTTCGGACAGGGGAAATTTGAAGCTTTCTTT. Protein: CASSYSSFGQGKFEAFF.

The chain combines TRBV4-1 with TRBJ1-4, with unresolved D. Germline V gives CDR1 MGHRA, CDR2 YSYEKL. The CDR3 sequence is 17 residues long. V was cut by 3 bases and J by 0 bases, with 14 bases left in between. DNA for the CDR3: TGCGCCAGCAGCCATCTTAACCTCATTCCAACTAATGAAAAACTGTTTTTT. Amino acid sequence: CASSHLNLIPTNEKLFF.

V usage is TRBV19 and J usage is TRBJ1-5, with a weak D call TRBD1 (5 bases). The CDR3 has 15 amino acids. Germline V CDR1 and CDR2: LNHDA, SQIVND (reference sequence). V was pared by 7 bases and J by 1 base, with 14 bases between. CDR3 sequence (DNA): TGTGCCAGTAATCCGCGACAGCTAAGCAATCAGCCCCAGCATTTT. It specifies CASNPRQLSNQPQHF.

The chain joins TRBV9 to TRBJ2-1; D not resolved. The CDR3 runs to 16 residues. V lost 3 bases to trimming and J lost 6 bases, with 19 bases between them. CDR1 is SGDLS, CDR2 YYNGEE, per germline. The CDR3 bases are TGTGCCAGCAGCGCTCGACTCGAAGGCTGGTCCAATGAGCAGTTCTTC. This translates into CASSARLEGWSNEQFF.

V is TRBV18 and J is TRBJ1-1; D possibly corresponds to TRBD1 (5 bases). The CDR3 is 13 amino acids. V lost 2 bases and J 8 bases, leaving 12 bases between the germline ends. Germline values: CDR1 KGHSH, CDR2 LQKENI. The CDR3 DNA sequence: TGTGCCAGCTCACCAGGGGCAGGAATAGAAGCTTTCTTT. As protein: CASSPGAGIEAFF. The entire variable domain, with the rest obtained from reference TRBV18 and TRBJ1-1, is as follows: NAGVMQNPRHLVRRRGQEARLRCSPMKGHSHVYWYRQLPEEGLKFMVYLQKENIIDESGMPKERFSAEFPKEGPSILRIQQVVRGDSAAYFCASSPGAGIEAFFGQGTRLTVV.

The J gene is TRBJ2-7, the V gene TRBV11-2; D remains ambiguous. Germline V lookup: CDR1 SGHAT, CDR2 FQNNGV. V dropped 1 base and J dropped 4 bases, with 14 bases sitting between them. The CDR3 is 15 residues long. The CDR3 DNA is TGTGCCAGCAGCTTAGCCCCGACCGGGCTTTACGAGCAGTACTTC. Translating gives CASSLAPTGLYEQYF. The full variable domain, completed using reference TRBV11-2 and TRBJ2-7, is EAGVAQSPRYKIIEKRQSVAFWCNPISGHATLYWYQQILGQGPKLLIQFQNNGVVDDSQLPKDRFSAERLKGVDSTLKIQPAKLEDSAVYLCASSLAPTGLYEQYFGPGTRLTVT.

This clonotype was counted between two and nine times. The chain joins TRBV5-1 to TRBJ1-1; TRBD1 matches 8 bases. V lost 6 bases to trimming and J lost 7 bases; unmatched junction nucleotides: 5. The germline V gene has CDR1 SGHRS and CDR2 YFSETQ. This CDR3 has 12 residues. The CDR3 loop reads CASTRTGREAFF. The DNA of the CDR3 is TGCGCCAGCACCCGGACAGGGCGTGAAGCTTTCTTT.

The chain combines TRBV7-2 with TRBJ2-1, with 8 bases fitting TRBD1. Unmatched junction bases numbered 3, after V lost 7 bases and J lost 4 bases. Per the germline V gene, CDR1 is SGHTA and CDR2 is FQGNSA. CDR3 length: 13 amino acids. The CDR3 loop reads CASTRQGYNEQFF. Here the CDR3 DNA reads TGTGCCAGCACGCGACAGGGGTACAATGAGCAGTTCTTC.

This clonotype was observed a handful of times. The V call is TRBV3-1, the J call TRBJ1-2; possible D gene TRBD1, 5 bases. This CDR3 contains 13 residues. The germline CDR1 and CDR2 sequences are LGHDT and YNNKEL (reference sequence). The V gene lost 7 bases and the J gene lost 2 bases, with 11 bases spanning the gap. CDR3 DNA: TGTGCCAGCACCCGGGACCGAAACTATGGCTACACCTTC. Encoded protein: CASTRDRNYGYTF.

This clonotype was counted between two and nine times. The genes are TRBV4-3 and TRBJ1-5; D is unresolved. The CDR3 runs to 16 residues. Between the trimmed V and J ends, which lost 0 bases and 7 bases, there was a span of 16 bases. CDR1 is LGHNA and CDR2 is YSLEER in the germline V gene. CDR3 protein: CASSQDLPGYGQPQHF. Written as DNA, the CDR3 is TGCGCCAGCAGCCAAGATCTTCCAGGCTATGGCCAGCCCCAGCATTTT.

This clonotype was observed a handful of times. The chain uses TRBV19 and TRBJ2-5, with D maybe TRBD1 (5 bases). The germline V gene encodes CDR1 LNHDA and CDR2 SQIVND (reference sequence). Trimming took off 5 bases at V and 1 base at J, with 11 bases between the two ends. The CDR3 covers 14 residues. The DNA for the CDR3 is TGTGCCAGTAGTCCCGACAGCCTCCAAGAGACCCAGTACTTC. Protein sequence: CASSPDSLQETQYF.